This T cell receptor beta chain stems from a study of beta chain features in type 1 diabetes. Study-level findings and limits: Shortening that was moderate but significant affected the TCRB CDR3s of Type 1 diabetes patients in all four CD4+ subsets.

V lost 7 bases, J lost 8 bases, and 11 bases lay in between. This CDR3 has 11 residues. From germline, CDR1 is GTSNPN and CDR2 SVGIG (reference sequence). Investigators reverse transcribed all isolated RNA, so they sequenced expressed TCRB transcripts. Naive, central memory and regulatory T cell samples averaged about 3.57 million immunoSEQ reads each. Method: immunoSEQ multiplex PCR; TCRdb's copy keeps in-frame clones and lacks some. The data hold around 330,000 clones, with about 11% observed a single time. As for this clone: The antigen remains unidentified.

A single heparinised draw of about 100 mL on average was taken per donor. Cell sorting via CD45RO/CCR7/CD25/CD127/CD95/CD27 was performed to obtain CD4+ naive, central memory, regulatory and stem cell-like memory cells. The receptor's source is a woman aged 25-40 years in good health. This chain connects TRBV30 to TRBJ1-4, with D hard to call. The sample consisted of naive CD4+ T cells from blood. The CDR3 loop is CASGSGEKLFF. CDR3 DNA: TGTGCCTCGGGGTCGGGGGAAAAACTGTTTTTT. The full variable domain, completed using reference TRBV30 and TRBJ1-4, is SQTIHQWPATLVQPVGSPLSLECTVEGTSNPNLYWYRQAAGRGLQLLFYSVGIGQISSEVPQNLSASRPQDRQFILSSKKLLLSDSGFYLCASGSGEKLFFGSGTQLSVL.